This T cell receptor (beta chain) derives from a study of cytomegalovirus exposure and HLA in healthy donors. The germline gives CDR1 MNHEY, CDR2 SMNVEV (reference sequence). J gave up 0 bases and V 4 bases, and 14 bases lay outside the gene matches. The CDR3 is made up of 21 amino acids. A multiplex PCR was run with 60 Vbeta primers and 13 Jbeta primers. Generated by immunoSEQ multiplex PCR, the TCRdb table keeps only in-frame clones and is missing some. The sample yields 110,000 to 150,000 clones, over 65% seen once. Sequenced input: PBMCs. The receptor's source is a woman younger than 45 in good health and CMV-seronegative. The rearrangement links TRBV27 to TRBJ2-1; 14 nucleotides line up with TRBD2. CDR3 region: CASSWTTGTSGRRGSYNEQFF. For the CDR3, the DNA is TGTGCCAGCAGTTGGACCACCGGGACTAGCGGGAGAAGGGGCTCCTACAATGAGCAGTTCTTC.